This T cell receptor beta chain was retrieved from a study of blood T cell repertoires in COVID-19. Study-level background: There were acute and convalescent COVID-19 samples, and they came from the United States, Italy and Spain. PBMCs, B-cell-depleted T cells, or T cells provided the cDNA or gDNA that made up the material.

Per the authors' pipeline: Reference gene primer amplification gave estimated nucleated cell counts. The table came from immunoSEQ multiplex PCR; TCRdb's copy has only in-frame clones and leaves some out. V and J calls and clone size are copied from that table; D and trimming were computed from the DNA. The table lists 120,000 or so clones, approximately 80% of them singletons. CDR3 size: 15 residues. V lost 2 bases, J lost 6 bases, and 6 bases stayed unmatched. Germline CDR1 reads SGHNT; CDR2 reads YYREEE (reference sequence). The TCR originated in a man aged 40-49 years with active or convalescent COVID-19. The gene calls are TRBV5-4 and TRBJ2-1; 9 bases are shared with TRBD2. The sample consisted of peripheral blood. Written as DNA, the CDR3 is TGTGCCAGCAGCTTTAGAGCGCGGGGGGGCAATGAGCAGTTCTTC. This translates into CASSFRARGGNEQFF.